Listed below are T cell receptor beta chains from one sample, sequenced in a study of blood T cells in healthy people across ages. From the 5' RACE reads, TCRdb called clonotypes with MiXCR, one entry per CDR3 protein. This repertoire shows 500,000 to 650,000 distinct CDR3 sequences, over 25% found once; its top ten account for approximately 3.6%. Separately, the same data were catalogued under a study of T cells of mothers and their children.

Sequenced input: blood. The receptor source for this set is a boy aged 2 to 9 in good health. Each CDR3 is given without its conserved first and last residue.

V gene	J gene	CDR3 protein
TRBV29-1	TRBJ2-4	SVEEPQDQRDIQY
TRBV5-1	.	ASSFNSGTSGVNEQF
TRBV9	TRBJ1-6	ASSVGIYNSPLH
TRBV5-1	TRBJ1-1	ASSLVGHPNTEAF
TRBV20-1	TRBJ2-3	SALLAGGQVTQY
TRBV9	TRBJ2-3	ASSVASVADTQY
TRBV29-1	TRBJ2-5	SVELEYQETQY
TRBV6-4	TRBJ1-2	ASSDYQGQGTYGYT
TRBV27	TRBJ1-5	ASSKRDRGRRSQPQH
TRBV19	TRBJ1-2	ASSVIGTGNGYT
TRBV7-9	TRBJ1-4	ASSSYRGTNEKLF
TRBV11-1	TRBJ2-6	ASSSPQGLWGSSGANVLT
TRBV20-1	TRBJ2-3	SAGDRGPTDTQY
TRBV7-8	TRBJ1-1	ASSFGGTANTEAF
TRBV9	TRBJ2-3	ASSVAPASSTDTQY
TRBV10-3	TRBJ2-3	AISEWLLRRNSDTQY
TRBV7-8	TRBJ1-1	ASSPRHTEAF
TRBV7-2	TRBJ2-5	ASSLLTGRPPETQY
TRBV4-2	TRBJ2-5	ASSQEVWTPGTQY
TRBV7-3	TRBJ2-3	ASRPTRNADTQY
TRBV3-1	TRBJ2-2	ASSPTSEGGELF
TRBV6-2/TRBV6-3	TRBJ2-1	ASSSPPGGNEQF
TRBV20-1	TRBJ2-1	SARGTSGRIPEQF
TRBV11-2	TRBJ1-5	ASSLGGAGQPQH
TRBV14	TRBJ1-1	ASSPREARLLGTEAF
TRBV15	TRBJ1-4	ATAPGRSNEKLF
TRBV21-1	TRBJ2-5	ASSDGGQAKETQY
TRBV11-2	TRBJ2-1	ASSILAGTRNEQF
TRBV5-1	TRBJ2-3	ASSLRLAGETDTQY
TRBV7-2	TRBJ2-7	ASSRWTSYEQY
TRBV7-9	TRBJ2-4	ASGPPFVRGVAKNIQY
TRBV7-2	TRBJ2-5	VSSHHVRVQETQY
TRBV5-6	TRBJ2-7	ASSHPGGLLSYEQY
TRBV27	TRBJ2-5	ASSSMELAGGEETQY
TRBV7-8	TRBJ2-3	ASSLGLAATRSTDTQY
TRBV7-8	TRBJ2-3	ASTTLAGGTGTQY
TRBV6-5	TRBJ2-7	ASSSPGDRYYEQY
TRBV6-5	TRBJ1-2	ASSYYSGTGDNYGYT
TRBV20-1	TRBJ2-3	SARWDTQY
TRBV4-3	TRBJ1-2	ASSQDQGGTNYGYT
TRBV10-3	TRBJ2-7	AISFSRHEQY
TRBV5-1	TRBJ2-1	ASSPRDRGEDEQF
TRBV10-2	TRBJ2-5	ASMASGKEETQY
TRBV12-3/TRBV12-4	TRBJ1-4	ASSSGTLTSREKLF
TRBV6-5	TRBJ2-3	ASSYFGGNTGTQY
TRBV29-1	TRBJ2-3	SVVVGTASTDTQY
TRBV4-3	TRBJ1-2	ASSQDLSGTVYSYT
TRBV25-1	TRBJ2-1	ASRASGTSYNEQF
TRBV5-1	TRBJ2-2	ASTPAGVTGELF
TRBV21-1	TRBJ1-4	ASDRRAATDEKLF
TRBV5-1	TRBJ1-6	ASSDTTRSLNSPLH
TRBV5-1	TRBJ1-2	ASSLTGGYYGYT
TRBV12-3/TRBV12-4	TRBJ2-7	ASRRKGIGEQY
TRBV5-1	TRBJ2-1	ASTKTEDEQL
TRBV6-1	TRBJ1-2	ASSEEGTEPNYGYT
TRBV2	TRBJ2-1	ASSGLVYEQF
TRBV5-6	.	ASSLERLVVDEQF
TRBV20-1	TRBJ2-2	SARLAGAKTGELF
TRBV20-1	TRBJ2-7	SAQTSGFSYEQY
TRBV5-6	TRBJ2-3	ASSRIEGTDTQY